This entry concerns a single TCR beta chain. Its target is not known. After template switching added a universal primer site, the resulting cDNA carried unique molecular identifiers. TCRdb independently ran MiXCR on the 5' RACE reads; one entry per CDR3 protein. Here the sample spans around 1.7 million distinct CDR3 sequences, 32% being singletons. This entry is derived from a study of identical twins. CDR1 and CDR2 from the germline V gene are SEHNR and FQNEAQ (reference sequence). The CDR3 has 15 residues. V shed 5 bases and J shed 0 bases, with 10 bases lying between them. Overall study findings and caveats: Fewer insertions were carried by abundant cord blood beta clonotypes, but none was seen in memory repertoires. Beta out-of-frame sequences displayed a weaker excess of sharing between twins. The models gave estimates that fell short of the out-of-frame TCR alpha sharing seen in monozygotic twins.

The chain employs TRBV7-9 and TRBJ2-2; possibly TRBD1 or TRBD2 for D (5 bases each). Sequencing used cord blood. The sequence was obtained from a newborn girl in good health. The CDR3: CASSPGAPNTGELFF. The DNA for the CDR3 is TGTGCCAGCAGCCCCGGGGCGCCGAACACCGGGGAGCTGTTTTTT. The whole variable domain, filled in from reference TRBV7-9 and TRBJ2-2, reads DTGVSQNPRHKITKRGQNVTFRCDPISEHNRLYWYRQTLGQGPEFLTYFQNEAQLEKSRLLSDRFSAERPKGSFSTLEIQRTEQGDSAMYLCASSPGAPNTGELFFGEGSRLTVL.